This TCR beta chain came from a study of T cells in Graves' hyperthyroidism and ophthalmopathy. Amplification of TCR beta CDR3 regions was performed using RNA transcripts as template. Carried out on the TCR CDR3, a first-round RT-PCR used the HTBI primer set. TCRdb called the multiplex PCR reads again in MiXCR, with one record for every CDR3 protein. The profile shows around 600,000 distinct CDR3 sequences, more than 13% of them singletons. This clonotype was observed at least ten times. V dropped 5 bases and J dropped 7 bases, with 17 bases sitting between them. This CDR3 comprises 14 residues. Germline V gives CDR1 MNHNS, CDR2 SASEGT.

Sequenced: blood. The genes are TRBV6-1 and TRBJ1-2, with a possible D match to TRBD1 (5 bases). This TCR was recovered from a woman under 30 with Graves' ophthalmopathy. CDR3: CASSYQGIAGGYTF. In nucleotides, the CDR3 is TGTGCCAGCAGTTACCAGGGAATAGCGGGTGGCTACACCTTC.